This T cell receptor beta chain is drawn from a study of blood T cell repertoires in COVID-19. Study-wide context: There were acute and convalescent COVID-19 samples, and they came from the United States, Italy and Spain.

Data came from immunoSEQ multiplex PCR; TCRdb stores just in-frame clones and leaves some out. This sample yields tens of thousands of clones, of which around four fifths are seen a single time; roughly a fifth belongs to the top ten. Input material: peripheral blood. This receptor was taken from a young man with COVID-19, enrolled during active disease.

CDR3 protein: CAISESGRLTDTQYF. CDR3 DNA: TGTGCCATCAGTGAGTCAGGGAGACTCACAGATACGCAGTATTTT. This chain links TRBV10-3 with TRBJ2-3, with D possibly TRBD2 on 5 matching bases. The length of the CDR3 is 15 residues. V lost 0 bases to trimming and J lost 2 bases, with 9 bases between them. Germline V gene data show CDR1 as ENHRY and CDR2 as SYGVKD.